This TCR beta chain was recorded in a study of graft-versus-host responses after intestinal transplantation. About the study: Each recipient received anti-thymocyte globulin induction, then tacrolimus and steroids for approximately 3 years. Study-wide findings and caveats: Graft-versus-host to host-versus-graft clonal ratios in allografts were high in patients with graft-donor T cell macrochimerism.

The table came from immunoSEQ multiplex PCR; TCRdb's copy has only in-frame clones and leaves some out. This table has 90,000 to 100,000 clones, around 88% appearing once. CDR3 length: 15 residues. Trimming took off 7 bases at V and 2 bases at J, with 15 bases between the two ends. The V gene's germline CDR1 is MNHNY and CDR2 SVGAGI (reference sequence). As for this clone: What it recognizes is unknown.

The sequenced sample was PBMCs, obtained 255 days after intestinal transplant. V gene TRBV6-6 combines with J gene TRBJ1-3; D uncertain. The source is a human patient who received an intestinal transplant, so some T cells may come from the graft donor. The CDR3 DNA reads as TGTGCCAGCACCCCCCGGCTCCGACCTGGAAACACCATATATTTT. This codes for CASTPRLRPGNTIYF.